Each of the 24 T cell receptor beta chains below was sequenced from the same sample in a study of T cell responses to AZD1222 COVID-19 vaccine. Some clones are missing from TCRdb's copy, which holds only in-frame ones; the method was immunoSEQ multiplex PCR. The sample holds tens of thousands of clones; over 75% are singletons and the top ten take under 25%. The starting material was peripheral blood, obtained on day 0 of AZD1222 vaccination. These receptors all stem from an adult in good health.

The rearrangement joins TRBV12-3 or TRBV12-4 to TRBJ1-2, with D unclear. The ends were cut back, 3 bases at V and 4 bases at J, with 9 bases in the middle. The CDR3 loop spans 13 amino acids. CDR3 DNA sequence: TGTGCCAGCAGTTTGGACGGAGTCTATGGCTACACCTTC. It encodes CASSLDGVYGYTF.

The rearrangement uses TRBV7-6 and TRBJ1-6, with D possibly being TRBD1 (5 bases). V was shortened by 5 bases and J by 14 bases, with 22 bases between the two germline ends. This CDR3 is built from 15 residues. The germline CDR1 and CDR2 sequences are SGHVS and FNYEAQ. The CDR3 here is CASSPEGTGLSALHF. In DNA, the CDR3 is TGTGCCAGCAGCCCCGAGGGGACGGGGCTTTCGGCCCTCCACTTT.

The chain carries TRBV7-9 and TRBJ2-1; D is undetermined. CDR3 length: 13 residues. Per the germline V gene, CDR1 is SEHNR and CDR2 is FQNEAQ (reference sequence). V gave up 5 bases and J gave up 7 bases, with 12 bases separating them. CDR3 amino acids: CASSILTGNEQFF. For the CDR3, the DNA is TGTGCCAGCAGCATCCTAACCGGGAATGAGCAGTTCTTC.

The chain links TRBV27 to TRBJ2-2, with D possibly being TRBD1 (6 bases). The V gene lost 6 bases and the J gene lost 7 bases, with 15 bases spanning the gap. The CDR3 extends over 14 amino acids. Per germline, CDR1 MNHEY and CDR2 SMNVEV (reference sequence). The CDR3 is CASSLPPQGGELFF. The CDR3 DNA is TGTGCCAGCAGCCTGCCACCACAGGGCGGGGAGCTGTTTTTT.

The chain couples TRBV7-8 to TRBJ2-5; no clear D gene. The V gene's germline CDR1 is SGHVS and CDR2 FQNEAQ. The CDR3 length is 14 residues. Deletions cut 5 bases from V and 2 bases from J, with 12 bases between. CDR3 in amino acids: CASSTVIGQETQYF. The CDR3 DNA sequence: TGTGCCAGCAGCACAGTGATTGGTCAAGAGACCCAGTACTTC.

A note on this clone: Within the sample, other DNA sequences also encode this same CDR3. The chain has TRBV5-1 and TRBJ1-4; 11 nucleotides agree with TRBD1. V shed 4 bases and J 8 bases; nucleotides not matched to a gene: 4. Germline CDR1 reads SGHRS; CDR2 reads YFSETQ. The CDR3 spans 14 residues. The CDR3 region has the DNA TGCGCCAGCAGCCTCGGGACAGGGGGAGAAAAACTGTTTTTT. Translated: CASSLGTGGEKLFF. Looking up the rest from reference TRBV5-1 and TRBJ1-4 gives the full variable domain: KAGVTQTPRYLIKTRGQQVTLSCSPISGHRSVSWYQQTPGQGLQFLFEYFSETQRNKGNFPGRFSGRQFSNSRSEMNVSTLELGDSALYLCASSLGTGGEKLFFGSGTQLSVL.

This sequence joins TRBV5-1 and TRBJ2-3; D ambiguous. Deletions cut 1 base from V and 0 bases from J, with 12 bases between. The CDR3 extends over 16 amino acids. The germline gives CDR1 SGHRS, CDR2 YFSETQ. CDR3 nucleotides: TGCGCCAGCAGCTTGAAAGTTTCTCCTAGCACAGATACGCAGTATTTT. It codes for CASSLKVSPSTDTQYF.

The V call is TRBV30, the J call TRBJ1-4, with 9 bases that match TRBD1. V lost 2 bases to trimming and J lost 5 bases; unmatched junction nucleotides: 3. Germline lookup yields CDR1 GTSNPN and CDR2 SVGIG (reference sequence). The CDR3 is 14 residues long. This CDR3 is CAWSSTGGNEKLFF. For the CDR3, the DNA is TGTGCCTGGAGTTCGACAGGGGGGAATGAAAAACTGTTTTTT.

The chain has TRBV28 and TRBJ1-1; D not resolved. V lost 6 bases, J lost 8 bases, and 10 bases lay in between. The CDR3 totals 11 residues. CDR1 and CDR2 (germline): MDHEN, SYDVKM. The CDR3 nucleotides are TGTGCCAGCAGCCCCCGGGCCGAAGCTTTCTTT. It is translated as CASSPRAEAFF. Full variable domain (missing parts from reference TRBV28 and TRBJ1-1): DVKVTQSSRYLVKRTGEKVFLECVQDMDHENMFWYRQDPGLGLRLIYFSYDVKMKEKGDIPEGYSVSREKKERFSLILESASTNQTSMYLCASSPRAEAFFGQGTRLTVV.

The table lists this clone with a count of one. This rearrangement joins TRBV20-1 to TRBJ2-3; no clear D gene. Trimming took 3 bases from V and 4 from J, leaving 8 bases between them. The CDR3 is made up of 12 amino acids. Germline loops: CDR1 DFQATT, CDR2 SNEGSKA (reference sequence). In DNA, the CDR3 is TGCAGTGCTAGTGAAGTGTCAGATACGCAGTATTTT. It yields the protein CSASEVSDTQYF.

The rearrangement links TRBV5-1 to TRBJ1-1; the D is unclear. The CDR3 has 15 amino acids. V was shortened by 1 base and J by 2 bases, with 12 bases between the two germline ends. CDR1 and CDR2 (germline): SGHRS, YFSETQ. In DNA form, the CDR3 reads TGCGCCAGCAGCTTGCGACCGACCCAAAACACTGAAGCTTTCTTT. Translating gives CASSLRPTQNTEAFF.

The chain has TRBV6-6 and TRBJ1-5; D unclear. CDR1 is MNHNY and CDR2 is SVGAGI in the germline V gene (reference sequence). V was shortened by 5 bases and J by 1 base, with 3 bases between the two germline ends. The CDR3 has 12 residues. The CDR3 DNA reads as TGTGCCAGCAGTGACAGCAATCAGCCCCAGCATTTT. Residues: CASSDSNQPQHF.

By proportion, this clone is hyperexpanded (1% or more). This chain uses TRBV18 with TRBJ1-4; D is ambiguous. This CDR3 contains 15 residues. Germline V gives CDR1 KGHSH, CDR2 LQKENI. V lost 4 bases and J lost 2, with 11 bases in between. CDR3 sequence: CASSQDGPTNEKLFF. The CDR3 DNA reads TGTGCCAGCTCACAGGACGGTCCTACTAATGAAAAACTGTTTTTT.

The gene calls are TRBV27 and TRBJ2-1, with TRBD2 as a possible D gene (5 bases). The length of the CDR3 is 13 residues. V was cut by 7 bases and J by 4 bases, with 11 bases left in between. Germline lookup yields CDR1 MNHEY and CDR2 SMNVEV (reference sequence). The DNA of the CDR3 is TGTGCCAGCAAATTTGCGGGTTACAATGAGCAGTTCTTC. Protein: CASKFAGYNEQFF.

CDR3 residues: CASRVLRGGRDTQYF. CDR3 DNA sequence: TGTGCCAGCAGAGTCTTGCGGGGGGGCAGAGATACGCAGTATTTT. This sequence joins TRBV25-1 and TRBJ2-3, with TRBD2 matching 9 bases. Germline V lookup: CDR1 MGHDK, CDR2 SYGVNS. This CDR3 has 15 residues. J gave up 5 bases and V 6 bases, and 9 bases lay outside the gene matches.

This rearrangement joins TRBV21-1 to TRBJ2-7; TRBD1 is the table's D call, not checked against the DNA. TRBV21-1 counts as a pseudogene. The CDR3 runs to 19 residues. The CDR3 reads CASSKVHRGLTFVSYEQYF. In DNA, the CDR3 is TGTGCCAGCAGCAAAGTCCACAGGGGCCTTACGTTCGTCTCCTACGAGCAGTACTTC.

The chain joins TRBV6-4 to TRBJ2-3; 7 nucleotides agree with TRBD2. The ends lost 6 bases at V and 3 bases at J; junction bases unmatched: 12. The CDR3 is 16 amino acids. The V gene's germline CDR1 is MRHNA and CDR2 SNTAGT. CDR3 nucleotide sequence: TGTGCCAGCAGCCGGGGAGTAGCGGGTGAAACAGATACGCAGTATTTT. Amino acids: CASSRGVAGETDTQYF.

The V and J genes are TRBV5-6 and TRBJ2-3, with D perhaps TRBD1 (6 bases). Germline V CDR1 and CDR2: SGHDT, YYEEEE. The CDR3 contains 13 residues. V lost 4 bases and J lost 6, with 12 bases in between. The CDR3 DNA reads TGTGCCAGCAGCCTGGGGACAACCGATACGCAGTATTTT. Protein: CASSLGTTDTQYF.

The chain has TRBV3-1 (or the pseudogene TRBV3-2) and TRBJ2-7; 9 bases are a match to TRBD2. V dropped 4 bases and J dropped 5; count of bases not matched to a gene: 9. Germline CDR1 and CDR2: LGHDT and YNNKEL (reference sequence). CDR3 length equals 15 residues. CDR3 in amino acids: CASSRLLAGIDEQYF. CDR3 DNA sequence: TGTGCCAGCAGCCGCCTTCTAGCGGGAATCGACGAGCAGTACTTC.

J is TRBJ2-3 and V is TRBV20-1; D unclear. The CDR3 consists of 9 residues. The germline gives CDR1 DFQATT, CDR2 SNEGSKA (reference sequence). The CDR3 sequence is CRLGDTQYF. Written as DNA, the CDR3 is TGCAGGTTAGGAGATACGCAGTATTTT.

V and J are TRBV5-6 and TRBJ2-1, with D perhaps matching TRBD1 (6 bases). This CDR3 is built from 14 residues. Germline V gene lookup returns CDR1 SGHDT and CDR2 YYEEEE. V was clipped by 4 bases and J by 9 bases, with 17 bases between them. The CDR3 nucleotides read TGTGCCAGCAGCCCCTACAGGGTCGGCACTGAGCAGTTCTTC. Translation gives CASSPYRVGTEQFF.

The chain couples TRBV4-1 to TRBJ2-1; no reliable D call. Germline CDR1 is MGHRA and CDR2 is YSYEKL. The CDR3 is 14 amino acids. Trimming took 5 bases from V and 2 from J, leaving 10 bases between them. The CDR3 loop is CASSDEGAYNEQFF. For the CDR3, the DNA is TGCGCCAGCAGCGACGAAGGAGCCTACAATGAGCAGTTCTTC.

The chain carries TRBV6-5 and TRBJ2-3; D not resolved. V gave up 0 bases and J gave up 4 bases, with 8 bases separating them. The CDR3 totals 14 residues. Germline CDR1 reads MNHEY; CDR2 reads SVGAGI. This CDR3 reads CASSYSSFPDTQYF. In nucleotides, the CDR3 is TGTGCCAGCAGTTACTCTAGCTTCCCAGATACGCAGTATTTT.

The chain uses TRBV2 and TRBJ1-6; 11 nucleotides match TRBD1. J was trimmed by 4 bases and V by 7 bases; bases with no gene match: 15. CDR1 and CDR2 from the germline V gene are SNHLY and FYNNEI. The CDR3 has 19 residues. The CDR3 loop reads CASTPGTGGSESYNSPLHF. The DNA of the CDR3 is TGTGCCAGCACCCCCGGGACAGGGGGATCCGAGTCGTATAATTCACCCCTCCACTTT.